One sample yielded the 2 T cell receptor beta chains listed below, sequenced in a study of T cells after yellow fever vaccination. MiXCR, applied by TCRdb to the 5' RACE reads, yields one record per CDR3 protein. The top ten clones hold about 0.85% of a sample with 200,000 to 300,000 distinct CDR3 sequences, less than 9% of them seen once. The source was CD4+ T cells sorted from PBMCs, collected 15 days after the yellow fever booster vaccination. The source is a man aged 25 to 45 who received the YFV17D yellow fever vaccine.

This clonotype was detected a few times. The chain uses TRBV9 and TRBJ2-5; 7 nucleotides line up with TRBD2. With 0 bases clipped from V and 2 bases from J, the junction kept 7 bases outside the gene matches. There are 16 residues in the CDR3. Germline CDR1 and CDR2: SGDLS and YYNGEE. CDR3 nucleotides: TGTGCCAGCAGCGTAGCTCTAGCTAGCGGACAAGAGACCCAGTACTTC. Its translation is CASSVALASGQETQYF. Filled out from reference TRBV9 and TRBJ2-5, the complete variable domain reads DSGVTQTPKHLITATGQRVTLRCSPRSGDLSVYWYQQSLDQGLQFLIQYYNGEERAKGNILERFSAQQFPDLHSELNLSSLELGDSALYFCASSVALASGQETQYFGPGTRLLVL.

CDR3 region: CSASSSGITDTQYF. The CDR3 nucleotides read TGCAGTGCTAGTTCAAGCGGGATCACAGATACGCAGTATTTT. The gene calls are TRBV20-1 and TRBJ2-3; TRBD2 aligns across 7 bases. The CDR3 sequence is 14 residues long. Germline trimming cut 3 bases from V and 2 bases from J; bases unmatched to any gene: 5. Germline V CDR1 and CDR2: DFQATT, SNEGSKA (reference sequence).